Listed below are T cell receptor beta chains from one sample, sequenced in a study of blood T cells in healthy people across ages. Each CDR3 protein gets one entry after TCRdb re-called the 5' RACE reads with MiXCR. Counted here are about 1.5 million distinct CDR3 sequences, 42% occurring once; the ten biggest clones make up about 4%. The sequencing input was blood. These receptors were obtained from a woman aged 18-29 years in good health. The CDR3 runs from the conserved cysteine through the conserved F or W. D genes are given only for firm matches. Some rows have no size entry. The others give once, few or many, or a class for an expanded clone.

abundance	v_gene	j_gene	d_gene	CDR3aa	CDR3nt
.	TRBV6-2/TRBV6-3	TRBJ2-7	.	CASSRGSPYEQYF	TGTGCCAGCAGCAGGGGTTCCCCCTACGAGCAGTACTTC
few	TRBV6-5	TRBJ2-7	.	CASSYSQGPEGEQYF	TGTGCCAGCAGTTACTCGCAGGGGCCTGAGGGCGAGCAGTACTTC
.	TRBV20-1	TRBJ1-2	.	CSAAEDYYANYGYTF	TGCAGTGCCGCCGAGGACTATTATGCCAACTATGGCTACACCTTC
.	TRBV15	TRBJ2-1	TRBD2	CATSLASGLAGTDEQFF	TGTGCCACCAGCTTGGCTTCCGGACTAGCGGGGACGGATGAGCAGTTCTTC
.	TRBV20-1	TRBJ1-1	.	CSANENTEAFF	TGCAGTGCTAACGAAAACACTGAAGCTTTCTTT
few	TRBV28	TRBJ1-2	.	CASSPISNYGYTF	TGTGCCAGCAGTCCAATATCTAACTATGGCTACACCTTC
.	TRBV4-3	TRBJ2-3	.	CASSQGGTGQDTQYF	TGCGCCAGCAGCCAAGGGGGAACCGGACAAGATACGCAGTATTTT
.	TRBV3-1	TRBJ1-1	.	CASSQGLRRSAEAFF	TGTGCCAGCAGCCAAGGGCTAAGGCGTAGCGCTGAAGCTTTCTTT
.	TRBV5-1	TRBJ2-5	.	CASSQGATQETQYF	TGCGCCAGCAGCCAAGGGGCTACTCAAGAGACCCAGTACTTC
.	TRBV7-2	TRBJ1-1	.	CASSQTANTEAFF	TGTGCCAGCAGCCAGACAGCGAACACTGAAGCTTTCTTT
.	TRBV7-2	TRBJ1-3	.	CASSLAVAAGNTIYF	TGTGCCAGCAGCTTAGCGGTGGCGGCTGGAAACACCATATATTTT
few	TRBV6-1	TRBJ2-1	.	CASSDYGDSYNEQFF	TGTGCCAGCAGTGATTACGGAGACTCCTACAATGAGCAGTTCTTC
.	TRBV5-1	TRBJ2-5	.	CASSFVASVYNEQYF	TGCGCCAGCAGCTTTGTGGCTAGCGTCTACAATGAGCAGTACTTC
.	TRBV10-3	TRBJ1-2	.	CAISEYSRGHTGYTF	TGTGCCATCAGTGAGTACAGCCGAGGCCATACCGGCTACACCTTC
few	TRBV21-1	TRBJ2-7	.	CASEPGDSYEQYF	TGTGCCAGCGAACCCGGGGACTCCTACGAGCAGTACTTC
.	TRBV29-1	TRBJ1-1	.	CSVGHYTEAFF	TGCAGCGTTGGGCATTACACTGAAGCTTTCTTT
few	TRBV7-2	TRBJ2-7	.	CASSHRATSAQGYEQYF	TGTGCCAGCAGCCACCGGGCCACTTCTGCCCAGGGCTACGAGCAGTACTTC
few	TRBV7-2	TRBJ2-3	TRBD1	CASSSRDRGLFADTQYF	TGTGCCAGCAGCAGCCGGGACAGGGGGCTCTTCGCAGATACGCAGTATTTT
few	TRBV7-9	TRBJ2-1	TRBD2	CASSLRAGADEQFF	TGTGCCAGCAGCTTACGAGCGGGAGCCGATGAGCAGTTCTTC
.	TRBV5-6	TRBJ1-2	TRBD1	CASSLRGGQRDRLSYGYTF	TGTGCCAGCAGCTTGAGAGGGGGTCAACGGGACAGATTATCCTATGGCTACACCTTC
.	TRBV27	TRBJ2-7	.	CASSIDRPAAEQYF	TGTGCCAGCAGCATCGACCGGCCTGCGGCCGAGCAGTACTTC
.	TRBV4-3	TRBJ2-5	.	CASSQDRTKTNRQYF	TGCGCCAGCAGCCAAGACCGGACTAAAACTAACAGGCAGTACTTC
many	TRBV29-1	TRBJ1-1	.	CSVEIQNTEAFF	TGCAGCGTTGAAATCCAGAACACTGAAGCTTTCTTT
.	TRBV4-3	TRBJ2-7	.	CASSQSSSFWGEQYF	TGCGCCAGCAGCCAATCAAGTAGTTTTTGGGGCGAGCAGTACTTC
few	TRBV12-3/TRBV12-4	TRBJ2-2	TRBD1	CASSTTGLRAGELFF	TGTGCCAGCAGTACGACAGGGCTTAGGGCCGGGGAGCTGTTTTTT
.	TRBV20-1	TRBJ1-6	TRBD1	CSARDPGRGRSPLHF	TGCAGTGCTAGAGATCCGGGCAGGGGGCGATCACCCCTCCACTTT
.	TRBV20-1	TRBJ1-5	TRBD1	CSARPTGVSNQPQHF	TGCAGTGCTAGACCTACAGGGGTGAGCAATCAGCCCCAGCATTTT
.	TRBV20-1	TRBJ1-6	.	CSARDEKAGTNSPLHF	TGCAGTGCTAGAGATGAGAAAGCGGGCACCAATTCACCCCTCCACTTT
.	TRBV7-2	TRBJ1-6	.	CASSPYRDSPLHF	TGTGCCAGCAGCCCCTACAGGGACTCACCCCTCCACTTT
.	TRBV5-1	TRBJ2-3	TRBD2	CASSFNGGRFTDTQYF	TGCGCCAGCAGCTTTAACGGCGGGAGGTTCACAGATACGCAGTATTTT
.	TRBV29-1	TRBJ2-7	.	CSVLTVLSEQYF	TGCAGCGTTCTGACAGTATTATCCGAGCAGTACTTC
.	TRBV4-2	TRBJ2-3	TRBD2	CASSLKREGGTDTQYF	TGTGCCAGCAGCCTAAAGCGGGAAGGGGGCACAGATACGCAGTATTTT
few	TRBV28	TRBJ2-7	.	CASSLGKEVAYEQYF	TGTGCCAGCAGTTTAGGGAAGGAGGTGGCCTACGAGCAGTACTTC
.	TRBV12-3/TRBV12-4	TRBJ2-1	TRBD2	CASSLEEAGTSGTGEQFF	TGTGCCAGCAGTTTGGAGGAAGCTGGGACTAGCGGGACAGGAGAGCAGTTCTTC
many	TRBV5-1	TRBJ2-1	TRBD2	CASSLELAGSYNEQFF	TGCGCCAGCAGCTTGGAGCTAGCGGGCTCCTACAATGAGCAGTTCTTC
once	TRBV20-1	TRBJ2-4	.	CSARDPAGRAKNIQYF	TGCAGTGCTAGAGACCCTGCCGGGAGAGCCAAAAACATTCAGTACTTC
.	TRBV6-1	TRBJ1-2	TRBD1	CASSDRDRDYGYTF	TGTGCCAGCAGTGACCGGGACAGGGACTATGGCTACACCTTC
.	TRBV29-1	TRBJ2-1	.	CSVVSRLSYNEQFF	TGCAGCGTTGTCTCAAGGCTCTCCTACAATGAGCAGTTCTTC
few	TRBV20-1	TRBJ2-1	.	CSARPISTYNEQFF	TGCAGTGCCCGACCAATATCGACCTACAATGAGCAGTTCTTC
many	TRBV5-1	TRBJ2-3	.	CASSLSTGVSITDTQYF	TGCGCCAGCAGCCTCTCGACGGGGGTCTCTATCACAGATACGCAGTATTTT
many	TRBV5-1	TRBJ2-3	.	CASSFIGKGDTQYF	TGCGCCAGCAGCTTCATCGGAAAAGGAGATACGCAGTATTTT
.	TRBV9	TRBJ1-1	TRBD1	CASSVGTGSEAFF	TGTGCCAGCAGCGTAGGGACAGGGTCTGAAGCTTTCTTT
few	TRBV20-1	TRBJ2-5	TRBD2	CSARIGRVAGKETQYF	TGCAGTGCTAGAATCGGGAGGGTAGCGGGGAAAGAGACCCAGTACTTC
.	TRBV4-2	TRBJ2-7	.	CASSQNHDGPYEQYF	TGTGCCAGCAGCCAAAATCATGACGGACCCTACGAGCAGTACTTC
.	TRBV5-1	TRBJ2-7	.	CASSLGSTPSGTYEQYF	TGCGCCAGCAGCTTGGGCAGCACACCTTCTGGCACTTACGAGCAGTACTTC
once	TRBV5-1	TRBJ2-3	TRBD2	CASSLLAGGSGGTDTQYF	TGCGCCAGCAGCTTACTAGCGGGGGGGTCTGGAGGCACAGATACGCAGTATTTT